Following are 10 T cell receptor beta chains from one sample sequenced in a study of response to subunit inactivated influenza vaccine. From the RT-PCR reads, TCRdb called clonotypes with MiXCR, one entry per CDR3 protein. This table holds roughly 150,000 distinct CDR3 sequences, roughly a tenth found once. The sequencing used non-naive T cells sorted from PBMCs, collected about 40 days after vaccination. The receptor set was obtained from a middle-aged man who received an inactivated influenza vaccine.

This chain connects TRBV7-8 to TRBJ2-7; a weak D match, TRBD2 (7 bases). Looked up from germline, CDR1 is SGHVS and CDR2 is FQNEAQ. The CDR3 is 15 residues long. V was pared by 6 bases and J by 5 bases, with 20 bases between. The CDR3 DNA sequence: TGTGCCAGCAGGAGGGAGGGGGGCCTCATCCACGAGCAGTACTTC. Translation gives CASRREGGLIHEQYF.

V and J are TRBV7-2 and TRBJ2-1; D perhaps matches TRBD1 (5 bases). Germline loops: CDR1 SGHTA, CDR2 FQGNSA. V lost 4 bases and J 6 bases, leaving 19 bases between the germline ends. CDR3 length: 16 residues. The CDR3 region has the DNA TGTGCCAGCAGCTCACGAGACAGCCGCCGAGGCAATGAGCAGTTCTTC. This codes for CASSSRDSRRGNEQFF.

In this sample, this clonotype turned up a few times. The CDR3 nucleotides read TGCAGTGCTAGCACTGTAAGCTCCTACAATGAGCAGTTCTTC. It yields the protein CSASTVSSYNEQFF. V is TRBV20-1 and J is TRBJ2-1; D gene uncertain. V shed 3 bases and J shed 0 bases, with 9 bases lying between them. This CDR3 spans 14 amino acids. Germline V gives CDR1 DFQATT, CDR2 SNEGSKA (reference sequence).

V gene TRBV12-3 or TRBV12-4 combines with J gene TRBJ1-1; D call uncertain. The CDR3 contains 13 residues. Trimming stripped 6 bases from V and 3 bases from J, with 11 bases between. The CDR3, as DNA: TGTGCCAGCAGATTGGCAAGAGACACTGAAGCTTTCTTT. Translation gives CASRLARDTEAFF.

This clonotype was recorded many times. The gene calls are TRBV29-1 and TRBJ1-2; possibly TRBD1 for D (5 bases). V gave up 7 bases and J gave up 1 base, with 7 bases separating them. This CDR3 has 11 amino acids. CDR1 is SQVTM, CDR2 ANQGSEA, per germline. The chain's CDR3 is CSAGHNYGYTF. Here the CDR3 DNA reads TGCAGCGCTGGACATAACTATGGCTACACCTTC.

The chain has TRBV6-5 and TRBJ1-1, with 9 bases identical to TRBD1. The CDR3 length is 14 residues. CDR1 and CDR2 from the germline V gene are MNHEY and SVGAGI. Losses at the gene ends were 2 bases for V and 7 bases for J; bases not matched to a gene: 5. The CDR3 sequence is CASSYNRGLGEAFF. CDR3 DNA: TGTGCCAGCAGTTACAACAGGGGGCTGGGTGAAGCTTTCTTT.

This clonotype appeared many times. The rearrangement uses TRBV11-2 and TRBJ2-2; perhaps TRBD1 as D (5 bases). This CDR3 contains 14 residues. In germline, CDR1 is SGHAT, CDR2 FQNNGV. Trimming pared 1 base from V and 10 bases from J, leaving 13 bases between. The DNA of the CDR3 is TGTGCCAGCAGCTTAGTCCTCAGGGCCTTGGAGCTGTTTTTT. It encodes CASSLVLRALELFF.

This clonotype was seen a handful of times. The chain combines TRBV7-2 with TRBJ1-2; no firm D call. This CDR3 region has 14 residues. Germline CDR1 SGHTA, CDR2 FQGNSA. The germline V and J ends were trimmed by 1 base and 5 bases, with 11 bases remaining between them. In nucleotides, the CDR3 is TGTGCCAGCAGCTTAGAGCCCCAGAATTATGGCTACACCTTC. This encodes CASSLEPQNYGYTF.

The J gene is TRBJ1-5, the V gene TRBV30, with D tentatively TRBD1 (5 bases). This CDR3 has 14 amino acids. The V end was cut by 1 base, the J end by 1 base, with 8 bases between. The V gene's germline CDR1 is GTSNPN and CDR2 SVGIG (reference sequence). DNA of the CDR3: TGTGCCTGGAGTGGATGGGGGAGCAATCAGCCCCAGCATTTT. This translates into CAWSGWGSNQPQHF.

This clonotype has only a few counts. V and J are TRBV4-3 and TRBJ2-1, with D maybe TRBD1 (5 bases). Germline CDR1 and CDR2: LGHNA and YSLEER. The germline V and J ends were trimmed by 4 bases and 7 bases, with 17 bases remaining between them. This CDR3 is built from 15 residues. The CDR3 DNA reads TGCGCCAGCAGCCGAGAGTACAACAGGTTTAATGAGCAGTTCTTC. Protein sequence: CASSREYNRFNEQFF.